Sequencing of this T cell receptor (beta chain) was carried out in a study of beta chain features in type 1 diabetes (dated by TCRdb to 2016 to 2019). In the study overall: No differences in mean age, gender distribution, total cell number or subset yield were found between patients and healthy donors. Naive and central memory subsets were obtained from all 30 or so donors, but regulatory and stem cell-like memory subsets were isolated from only 8 patients and about 8 healthy donors. In the study, TCRB repertoires of sorted circulating CD4+ T cell subsets from recently diagnosed type 1 diabetes patients were compared with those of matched healthy donors. A total of about 110,000,000 sorted cells were examined across all samples, and a strong correlation was observed between cell number per subset and RNA yield. Overall results and qualifications from the work: HLA sub-analyses involved small numbers of individuals, so any influence of HLA type on TCRB rearrangement remained unresolved. In all four CD4+ subsets, TCRB CDR3 length was moderately but significantly shorter in type 1 diabetes patients. Patients with type 1 diabetes made fewer insertions and deleted more nucleotides at VDJ recombination sites, implying thymic rearrangement abnormalities. Naive, central memory and regulatory TCRB repertoires appeared to be more similar among patients than among healthy donors. Sequencing cDNA rather than genomic DNA could over-represent highly expressing activated cells, although activation and CD3 levels did not differ between groups. Shorter templates might be favored by PCR, yet because patient and control samples were amplified and corrected together, any such skew would affect both groups equally.

From each donor, a single peripheral blood sample of about 100 mL on average was drawn into heparinised tubes. A BD FACSAria II and a panel including CD45RO, CCR7, CD25, CD127, CD95 and CD27 were used to sort naive, central memory, regulatory and stem cell-like memory CD4+ T cells. Every sorted population had a purity above 95%. PBMCs were isolated right away by Lymphoprep density gradient centrifugation and were stained directly, without culture. To minimize batch effects, samples were stained and sorted in pairs, one healthy donor with one patient per experiment. The High Capacity cDNA Reverse Transcription Kit was used to reverse transcribe all of the isolated RNA, meaning that expressed TCRB transcripts were what got sequenced. Deep immunoSEQ sequencing was applied to naive, central memory and regulatory T cell samples, giving an average of roughly 3.5 million total reads per sample. After sorted cells were lysed in RLT buffer, RNA was extracted with DNase-treated RNeasy Micro or Mini kits, with the choice depending on cell number. Each cell subset was processed on its own to prevent cross-contamination, while patient and healthy donor samples were processed together. TCRB sequences were amplified from cDNA with the immunoSEQ multiplex PCR, producing 87-bp fragments spanning the CDR3 region. Amplicons were sequenced on the Illumina HiSeq platform. In the original analysis: Synthetic template baselines were used to correct PCR bias computationally, reads within Hamming distance 2 were collapsed, and singletons that could not be merged were discarded. Reads were aligned against IMGT to assign V, D and J genes, CDR3 length and insertions or deletions at six rearrangement sites. Within each subset, clonotype counts were normalized to the number of sorted cells before true diversity and Gini coefficients were calculated with the tcR R package. The overlap coefficient, calculated on TCRB nucleotide sequences, was used to measure repertoire sharing. TCRdb took this table from immuneACCESS and kept in-frame rearrangements with V and J called. Such tables lack part of the clones; where checked against another copy, unresolved V genes explain under half of the gap, and the rest is unexplained. That table is the source of V, J and clone size, and D and trimming were worked out from the DNA. This sample is represented by about 240,000 clones; about 25% of them were singletons. Together, the top ten hold under 4.5% of the sample.

Measured from the cysteine to the phenylalanine, the CDR3 is 15 residues long. Left in the record is the CDR3 DNA by itself, 45 bases read in frame from the first base. V is cut back by 4 bases and J by 4 bases, with 7 bases in the junction unmatched. Via the germline V gene (reference sequence), CDR1 is GTSNPN and CDR2 SVGIG. In the case of this clone: There is no known antigen for this receptor. Base quality data are lacking; no much larger clone is found one base away.

Sequenced material: central memory CD4+ T cells from blood. The chain couples TRBV30 to TRBJ2-1, and TRBD2 matches 10 of the central bases. The sequence was obtained from a man aged 25 to 45 in good health. The sequenced DNA: TGTGCCTGGATAATAGCGGGGGGCCAATACAATGAGCAGTTCTTC. The translation is CAWIIAGGQYNEQFF.